The clone carrying this T cell receptor (beta chain) came up many times. Antigen: not known. The CDR3 totals 15 residues. V gave up 6 bases and J gave up 2 bases; unmatched junction bases: 5. Germline CDR1 SQVTM, CDR2 ANQGSEA. The sample comes from a study of identical twins. Using its own MiXCR run on the 5' RACE reads, TCRdb lists one record per CDR3 protein. The table shows about 720,000 distinct CDR3 sequences, with under 9% occurring only once. Study results and caveats: Among out-of-frame alpha sequences shared by twins, low generation probability occurred in excess. Beta out-of-frame sequences showed weaker excess sharing between twins. Invariant populations such as MAIT and iNKT cells could partly muddle zero-insertion analyses. Cord blood's abundant beta clonotypes had fewer insertions, unlike memory repertoires.

This sample also belongs to another study, concerning yellow fever vaccine responses in identical twins.

The origin of this receptor is a woman under 30 in good health. The specimen sequenced was PBMCs. This sequence joins TRBV29-1 and TRBJ2-6, with 9 positions matching TRBD2. The CDR3 here is CSVIAGDPGANVLTF. CDR3 nucleotide sequence: TGCAGCGTCATAGCGGGAGACCCTGGGGCCAACGTCCTGACTTTC.